The rows below give T cell receptor beta chains drawn from one sample of a study of blood T cell repertoires in COVID-19. TCRdb's copy holds only in-frame clones and misses some; the assay was immunoSEQ multiplex PCR. The repertoire includes tens of thousands of clones, about 93% of them detected once, and more than 8% sits in the top ten. The sample comprised peripheral blood. These receptors were collected from a human donor in a cohort sampled during active COVID-19. The CDR3 runs from the conserved cysteine through the conserved F or W. The D gene is left open where the match is weak.

d_call v_call cdr3_aa
TRBD1 TRBV29-1 CSVESPGGLSEAFF
TRBD2 TRBV10-3 CAIMGAGGRYEQYF
. TRBV11-2 CASSLHGTSSTNEKLFF
TRBD1 TRBV4-3 CASSQEETGGYEQYF
TRBD2 TRBV11-2 CASSLRRGDSGANVLTF
. TRBV2 CASFGGRVTYEQYF
TRBD1 TRBV19 CASSMHRGNTEAFF
. TRBV5-1 CASSSSSNRLRNTEAFF
. TRBV6-1 CASSERVRGRGSNQPQHF
. TRBV6-5 CAIPATAAGAFF
TRBD2 TRBV5-1 CASSLKLAGQETQYF
. TRBV11-2 CASSLGNYEQYF
TRBD1 TRBV5-1 CASSLELGTGIDYGYTF
TRBD1 TRBV7-6 CASSPWTGNSYEQYF
TRBD1 TRBV9 CASSPGTGDEKLFF
TRBD2 TRBV5-1 CASSLTSGGSTYEQYF
. TRBV9 CASSVDPGKEAFF
. TRBV4-1 CASSQTDMGLGGYEQYF
TRBD1 TRBV27 CASSLGGTGVYEQYF
. TRBV30 CAWSVQGNTEAFF
TRBD1 TRBV9 CASSGWDSLNSPLHF
. TRBV6-6 CASAGINTEAFF
TRBD2 TRBV25-1 CASSGQAGADKAQYF
. TRBV6-6 CASRNWASNYGYTF
TRBD1 TRBV7-7 CASSEGAGHSYEQYF
TRBD1 TRBV28 CASLYATGTGGSYTF
TRBD1 TRBV24-1 CATSGQGAGSGANVLTF